This TCR beta chain stems from a study of T-cell reconstitution after alpha-beta-depleted transplantation in children. Unique molecular identifiers were incorporated into the prepared TCRbeta library. TCRdb reanalysed the PCR reads using MiXCR and keeps one entry per CDR3 protein. In the table there are hundreds of thousands of distinct CDR3 sequences, about 14% of which are singletons. The specimen comprised PBMCs, sampled from the stem cell graft. This TCR derives from a human donor who donated a stem cell graft to a child with Fanconi anemia.

The CDR3 coding sequence is TGTGCCAGCAGATTTGGCGGCTACGCTAGCACAGATACGCAGTATTTT. The encoded protein is CASRFGGYASTDTQYF. The V and J genes are TRBV6-1 and TRBJ2-3; D is ambiguous. Germline assignment: CDR1 MNHNS and CDR2 SASEGT. This CDR3 is 16 amino acids long. Trimming removed 6 bases from V and 0 bases from J, with 16 bases in between.